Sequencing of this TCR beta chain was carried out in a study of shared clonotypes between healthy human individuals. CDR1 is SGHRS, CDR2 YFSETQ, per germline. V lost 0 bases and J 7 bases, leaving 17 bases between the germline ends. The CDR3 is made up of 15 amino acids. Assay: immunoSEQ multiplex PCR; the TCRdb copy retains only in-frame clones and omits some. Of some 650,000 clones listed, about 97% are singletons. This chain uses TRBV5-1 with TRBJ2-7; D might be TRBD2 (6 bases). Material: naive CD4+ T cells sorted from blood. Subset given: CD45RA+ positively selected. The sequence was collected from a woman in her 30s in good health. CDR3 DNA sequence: TGCGCCAGCAGCTTGGGACACTCTAGCGTCTGGGAGCAGTACTTC. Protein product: CASSLGHSSVWEQYF. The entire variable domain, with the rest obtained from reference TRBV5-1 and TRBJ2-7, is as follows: KAGVTQTPRYLIKTRGQQVTLSCSPISGHRSVSWYQQTPGQGLQFLFEYFSETQRNKGNFPGRFSGRQFSNSRSEMNVSTLELGDSALYLCASSLGHSSVWEQYFGPGTRLTVT.